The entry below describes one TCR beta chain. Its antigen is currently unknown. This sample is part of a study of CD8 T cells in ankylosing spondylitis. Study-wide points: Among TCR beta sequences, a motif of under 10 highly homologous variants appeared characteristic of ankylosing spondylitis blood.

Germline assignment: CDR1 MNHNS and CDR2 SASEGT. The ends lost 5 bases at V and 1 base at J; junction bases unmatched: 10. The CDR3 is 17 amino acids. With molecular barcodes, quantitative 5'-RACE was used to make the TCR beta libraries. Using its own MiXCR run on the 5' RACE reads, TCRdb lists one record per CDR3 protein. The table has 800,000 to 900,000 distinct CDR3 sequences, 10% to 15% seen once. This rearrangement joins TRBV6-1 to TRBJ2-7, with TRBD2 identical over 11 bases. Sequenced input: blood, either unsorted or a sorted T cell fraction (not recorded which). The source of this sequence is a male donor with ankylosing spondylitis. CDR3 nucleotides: TGTGCCAGCAGTATGACGTTGACTAGCGGGGTATCCTACGAGCAGTACTTC. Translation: CASSMTLTSGVSYEQYF.